These 3 T cell receptor beta chains were sequenced from one sample in a study of T cells in Graves' hyperthyroidism and ophthalmopathy. The TCR beta CDR3 regions underwent amplification using RNA transcripts as the source. HTBI primers were used for first-round RT-PCR of the TCR CDR3. TCRdb reanalysed the multiplex PCR reads using MiXCR and keeps one entry per CDR3 protein. The sample consists of under 350,000 distinct CDR3 sequences, approximately 22% of them appearing once. Sequenced sample: blood. Source of these receptors: a woman in her 50s with Graves' hyperthyroidism.

This clonotype occurred many times. This chain links TRBV19 with TRBJ2-5, with 12 bases that match TRBD1. The CDR3 loop spans 15 amino acids. V lost 4 bases and J lost 5; bases outside the gene matches: 5. The germline CDR1 and CDR2 sequences are LNHDA and SQIVND (reference sequence). The CDR3 DNA is TGTGCCAGTAGTACTTCCGGGACAGGGGGCGAGACCCAGTACTTC. It is translated as CASSTSGTGGETQYF. The full variable domain, completed using reference TRBV19 and TRBJ2-5, is DGGITQSPKYLFRKEGQNVTLSCEQNLNHDAMYWYRQDPGQGLRLIYYSQIVNDFQKGDIAEGYSVSREKKESFPLTVTSAQKNPTAFYLCASSTSGTGGETQYFGPGTRLLVL.

Regarding this clonotype: This could be a read error, since a much larger clone is one nucleotide away. The genes are TRBV3-1 and TRBJ1-5, with a weak D call TRBD1 (6 bases). Germline CDR1 LGHDT, CDR2 YNNKEL (reference sequence). This CDR3 comprises 15 residues. This CDR3 reads CGSSQGGVGGQPQHF. The CDR3 DNA reads as TGTGGCAGCAGCCAAGGGGGGGTAGGGGGTCAGCCCCAGCATTTT.

This clonotype was seen repeatedly, ten times or more. This rearrangement joins TRBV20-1 to TRBJ2-1; D remains ambiguous. Trimming took 0 bases from V and 6 from J, leaving 3 bases between them. The CDR3 totals 11 residues. Germline lookup yields CDR1 DFQATT and CDR2 SNEGSKA (reference sequence). CDR3 sequence reads: CSARDINEQFF. The DNA of the CDR3 is TGCAGTGCTAGAGATATCAATGAGCAGTTCTTC.